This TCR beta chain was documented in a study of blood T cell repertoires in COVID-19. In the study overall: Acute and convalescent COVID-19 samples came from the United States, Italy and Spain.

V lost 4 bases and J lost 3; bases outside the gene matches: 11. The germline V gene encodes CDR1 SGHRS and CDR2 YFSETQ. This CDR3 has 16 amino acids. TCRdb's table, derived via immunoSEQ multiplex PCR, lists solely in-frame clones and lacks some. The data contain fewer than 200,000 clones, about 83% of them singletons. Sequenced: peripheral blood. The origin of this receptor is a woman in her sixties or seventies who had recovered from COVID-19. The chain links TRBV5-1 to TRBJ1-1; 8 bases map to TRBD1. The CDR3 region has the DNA TGCGCCAGCAGCCAGGACAGGGTCGGGCCTGACACTGAAGCTTTCTTT. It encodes CASSQDRVGPDTEAFF. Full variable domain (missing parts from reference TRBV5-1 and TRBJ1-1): KAGVTQTPRYLIKTRGQQVTLSCSPISGHRSVSWYQQTPGQGLQFLFEYFSETQRNKGNFPGRFSGRQFSNSRSEMNVSTLELGDSALYLCASSQDRVGPDTEAFFGQGTRLTVV.